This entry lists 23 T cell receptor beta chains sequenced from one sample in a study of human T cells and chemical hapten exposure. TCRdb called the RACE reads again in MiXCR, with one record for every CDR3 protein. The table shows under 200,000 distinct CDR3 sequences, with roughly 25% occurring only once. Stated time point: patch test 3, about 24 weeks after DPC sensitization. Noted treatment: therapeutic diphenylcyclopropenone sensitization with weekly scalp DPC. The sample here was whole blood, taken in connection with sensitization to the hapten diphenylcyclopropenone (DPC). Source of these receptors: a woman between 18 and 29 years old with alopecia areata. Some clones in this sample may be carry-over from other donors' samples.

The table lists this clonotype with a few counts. The CDR3: CSVITGGTGELFF. CDR3 in DNA: TGCAGCGTGATTACAGGGGGTACCGGGGAGCTGTTTTTT. The chain recombines TRBV29-1 with TRBJ2-2, with 8 bases identical to TRBD1. From germline, CDR1 is SQVTM and CDR2 ANQGSEA. CDR3 length equals 13 residues. V was pared by 6 bases and J by 5 bases, with 5 bases of the junction left unmatched.

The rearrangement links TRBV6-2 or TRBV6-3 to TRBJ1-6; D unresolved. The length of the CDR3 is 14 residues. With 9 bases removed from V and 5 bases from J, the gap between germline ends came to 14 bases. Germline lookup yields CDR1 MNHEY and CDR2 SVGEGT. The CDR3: CASSGRYNNSPLHF. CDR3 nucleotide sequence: TGTGCCAGTTCCGGAAGATATAATAATTCACCCCTCCACTTT.

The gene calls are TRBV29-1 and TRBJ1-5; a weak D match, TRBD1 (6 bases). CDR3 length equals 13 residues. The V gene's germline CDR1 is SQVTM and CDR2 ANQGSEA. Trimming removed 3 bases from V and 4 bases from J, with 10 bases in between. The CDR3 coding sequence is TGCAGCGTTGACAGGGGTGAGAATCAGCCCCAGCATTTT. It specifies CSVDRGENQPQHF.

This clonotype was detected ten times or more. The CDR3 region has the DNA TGCAGCGTTAGAAATCAGGGGGCGCGCAATGAAAAACTGTTTTTT. Its protein product is CSVRNQGARNEKLFF. The gene calls are TRBV29-1 and TRBJ1-4; 8 bases match TRBD1. This CDR3 comprises 15 residues. Germline-derived CDR1 and CDR2 are SQVTM and ANQGSEA. V gave up 5 bases and J gave up 5 bases; unmatched junction bases: 10.

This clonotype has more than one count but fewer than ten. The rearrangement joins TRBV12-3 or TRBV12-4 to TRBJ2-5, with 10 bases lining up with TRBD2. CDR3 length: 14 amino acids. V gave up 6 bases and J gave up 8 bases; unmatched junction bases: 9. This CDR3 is CASRRTSGLHTQYF. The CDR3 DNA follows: TGTGCCAGCAGACGGACTAGCGGCCTGCATACCCAGTACTTC.

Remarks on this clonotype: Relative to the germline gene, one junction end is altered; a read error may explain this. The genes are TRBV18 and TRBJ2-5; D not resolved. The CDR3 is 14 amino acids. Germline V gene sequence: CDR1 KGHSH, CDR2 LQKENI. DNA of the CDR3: TGTGCCAGCTCACCACCGATGCAGAAAGAGACCCGGTACTTC. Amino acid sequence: CASSPPMQKETRYF.

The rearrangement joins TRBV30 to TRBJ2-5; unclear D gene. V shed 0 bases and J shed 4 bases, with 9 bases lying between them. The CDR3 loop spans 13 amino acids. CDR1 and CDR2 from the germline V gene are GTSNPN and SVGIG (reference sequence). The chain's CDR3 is CAWSVRARETQYF. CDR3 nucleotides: TGTGCCTGGAGTGTAAGGGCGCGAGAGACCCAGTACTTC.

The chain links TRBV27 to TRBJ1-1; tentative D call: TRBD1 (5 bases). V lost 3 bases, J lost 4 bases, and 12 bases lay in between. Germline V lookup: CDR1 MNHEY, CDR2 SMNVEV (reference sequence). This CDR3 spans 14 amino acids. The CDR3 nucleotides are TGTGCCAGCAGTTTCAGGGAGGGGACCACTGAAGCTTTCTTT. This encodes CASSFREGTTEAFF.

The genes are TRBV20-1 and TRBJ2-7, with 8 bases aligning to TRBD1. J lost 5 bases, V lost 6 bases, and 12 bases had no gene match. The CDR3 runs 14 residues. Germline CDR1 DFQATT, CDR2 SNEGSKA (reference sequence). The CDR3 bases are TGCAGTGCAGGACAGGGAAGGGGTATCGACGAGCAGTACTTC. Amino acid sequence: CSAGQGRGIDEQYF.

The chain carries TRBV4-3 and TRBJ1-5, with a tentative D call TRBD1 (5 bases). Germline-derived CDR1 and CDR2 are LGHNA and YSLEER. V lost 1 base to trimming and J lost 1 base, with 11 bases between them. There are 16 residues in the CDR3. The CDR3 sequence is CASSQGRVRSNQPQHF. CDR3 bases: TGCGCCAGCAGCCAAGGCAGGGTTCGGAGCAATCAGCCCCAGCATTTT.

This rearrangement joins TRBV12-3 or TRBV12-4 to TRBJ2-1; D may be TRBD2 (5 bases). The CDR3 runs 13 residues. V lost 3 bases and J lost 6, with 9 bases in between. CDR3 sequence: CASSFGVFNEQFF. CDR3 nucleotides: TGTGCCAGCAGTTTCGGGGTTTTCAATGAGCAGTTCTTC.

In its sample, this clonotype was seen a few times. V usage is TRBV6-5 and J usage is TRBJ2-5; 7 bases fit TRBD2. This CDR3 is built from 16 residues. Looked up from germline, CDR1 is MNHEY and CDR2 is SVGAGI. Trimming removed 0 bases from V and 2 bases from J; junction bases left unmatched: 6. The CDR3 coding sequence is TGTGCCAGCAGTTACTCGTCGGCTAGCGGACAAGAGACCCAGTACTTC. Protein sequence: CASSYSSASGQETQYF.

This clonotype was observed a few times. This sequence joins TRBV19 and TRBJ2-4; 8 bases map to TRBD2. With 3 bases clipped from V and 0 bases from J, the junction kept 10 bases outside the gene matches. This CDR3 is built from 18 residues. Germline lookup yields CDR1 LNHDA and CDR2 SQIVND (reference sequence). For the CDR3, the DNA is TGTGCCAGTAGTATTAGGAGCAGCGGGGGTCTAGCCAAAAACATTCAGTACTTC. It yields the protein CASSIRSSGGLAKNIQYF.

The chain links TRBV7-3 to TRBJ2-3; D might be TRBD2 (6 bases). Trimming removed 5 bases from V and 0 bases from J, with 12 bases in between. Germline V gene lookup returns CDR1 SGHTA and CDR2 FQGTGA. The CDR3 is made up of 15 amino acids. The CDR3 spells CASSVTSYSTDTQYF. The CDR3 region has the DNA TGTGCCAGCAGCGTCACTAGCTACAGCACAGATACGCAGTATTTT.

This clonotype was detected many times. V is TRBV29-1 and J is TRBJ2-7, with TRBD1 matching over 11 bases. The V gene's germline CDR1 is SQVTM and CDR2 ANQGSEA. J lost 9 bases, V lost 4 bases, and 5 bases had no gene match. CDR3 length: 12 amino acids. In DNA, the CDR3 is TGCAGCGTTGGGGGGGACAGGGGGAGGCAGTACTTC. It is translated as CSVGGDRGRQYF.

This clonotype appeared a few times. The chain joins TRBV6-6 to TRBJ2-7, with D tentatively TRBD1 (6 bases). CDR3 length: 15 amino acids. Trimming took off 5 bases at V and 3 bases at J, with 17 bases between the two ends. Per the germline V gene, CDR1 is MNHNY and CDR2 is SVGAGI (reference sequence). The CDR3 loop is CASSTSGTPFYEQYF. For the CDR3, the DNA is TGTGCCAGCAGTACTTCCGGGACACCGTTCTACGAGCAGTACTTC.

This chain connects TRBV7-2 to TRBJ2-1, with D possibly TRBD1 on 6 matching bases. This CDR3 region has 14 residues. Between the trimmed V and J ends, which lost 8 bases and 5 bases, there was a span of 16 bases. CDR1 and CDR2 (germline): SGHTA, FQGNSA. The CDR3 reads CASQDRHGNNEQFF. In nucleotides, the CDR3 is TGTGCCAGCCAGGACAGACATGGGAACAATGAGCAGTTCTTC.

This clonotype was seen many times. The CDR3 DNA reads TGCAGCGCCGCCCACGGATTGGGCACAGATACGCAGTATTTT. The encoded protein is CSAAHGLGTDTQYF. The chain joins TRBV29-1 to TRBJ2-3; D is undetermined. The V gene's germline CDR1 is SQVTM and CDR2 ANQGSEA. V lost 7 bases and J lost 1, with 15 bases in between. The length of the CDR3 is 14 residues.

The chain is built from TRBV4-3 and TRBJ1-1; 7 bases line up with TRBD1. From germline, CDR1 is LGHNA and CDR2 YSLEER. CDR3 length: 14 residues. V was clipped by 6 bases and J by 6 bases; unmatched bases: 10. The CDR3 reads CASRKTGNSPEAFF. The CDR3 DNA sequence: TGCGCCAGCAGGAAGACAGGGAATTCCCCTGAAGCTTTCTTT.

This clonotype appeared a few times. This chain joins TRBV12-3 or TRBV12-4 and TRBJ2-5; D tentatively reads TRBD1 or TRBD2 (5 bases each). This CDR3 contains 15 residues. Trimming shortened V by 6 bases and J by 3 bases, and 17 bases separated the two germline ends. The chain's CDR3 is CASRPPGTAKETQYF. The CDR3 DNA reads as TGTGCCAGCAGACCTCCCGGGACCGCAAAAGAGACCCAGTACTTC.

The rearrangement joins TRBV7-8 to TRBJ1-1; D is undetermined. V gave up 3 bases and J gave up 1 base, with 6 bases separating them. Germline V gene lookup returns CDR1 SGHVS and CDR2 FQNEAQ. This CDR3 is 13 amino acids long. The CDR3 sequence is CASSLGKNTEAFF. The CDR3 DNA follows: TGTGCCAGCAGCTTGGGGAAGAACACTGAAGCTTTCTTT. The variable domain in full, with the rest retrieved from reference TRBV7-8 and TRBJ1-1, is GAGVSQSPRYKVAKRGQDVALRCDPISGHVSLFWYQQALGQGPEFLTYFQNEAQLDKSGLPSDRFFAERPEGSVSTLKIQRTQQEDSAVYLCASSLGKNTEAFFGQGTRLTVV.

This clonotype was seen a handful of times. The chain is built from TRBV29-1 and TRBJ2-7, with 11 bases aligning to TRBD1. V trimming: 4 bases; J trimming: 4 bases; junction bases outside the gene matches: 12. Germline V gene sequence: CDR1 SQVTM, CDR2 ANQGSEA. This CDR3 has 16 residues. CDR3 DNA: TGCAGCGTTGGGGGCACCGGGACAGGGGGTACTTACGAGCAGTACTTC. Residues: CSVGGTGTGGTYEQYF.

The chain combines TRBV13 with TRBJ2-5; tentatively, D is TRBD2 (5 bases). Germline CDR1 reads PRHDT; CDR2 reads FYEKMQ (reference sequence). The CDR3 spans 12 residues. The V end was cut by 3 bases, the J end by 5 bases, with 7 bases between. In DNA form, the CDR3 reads TGTGCCAGCAGCTTTCGCGGGGAGACCCAGTACTTC. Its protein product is CASSFRGETQYF.